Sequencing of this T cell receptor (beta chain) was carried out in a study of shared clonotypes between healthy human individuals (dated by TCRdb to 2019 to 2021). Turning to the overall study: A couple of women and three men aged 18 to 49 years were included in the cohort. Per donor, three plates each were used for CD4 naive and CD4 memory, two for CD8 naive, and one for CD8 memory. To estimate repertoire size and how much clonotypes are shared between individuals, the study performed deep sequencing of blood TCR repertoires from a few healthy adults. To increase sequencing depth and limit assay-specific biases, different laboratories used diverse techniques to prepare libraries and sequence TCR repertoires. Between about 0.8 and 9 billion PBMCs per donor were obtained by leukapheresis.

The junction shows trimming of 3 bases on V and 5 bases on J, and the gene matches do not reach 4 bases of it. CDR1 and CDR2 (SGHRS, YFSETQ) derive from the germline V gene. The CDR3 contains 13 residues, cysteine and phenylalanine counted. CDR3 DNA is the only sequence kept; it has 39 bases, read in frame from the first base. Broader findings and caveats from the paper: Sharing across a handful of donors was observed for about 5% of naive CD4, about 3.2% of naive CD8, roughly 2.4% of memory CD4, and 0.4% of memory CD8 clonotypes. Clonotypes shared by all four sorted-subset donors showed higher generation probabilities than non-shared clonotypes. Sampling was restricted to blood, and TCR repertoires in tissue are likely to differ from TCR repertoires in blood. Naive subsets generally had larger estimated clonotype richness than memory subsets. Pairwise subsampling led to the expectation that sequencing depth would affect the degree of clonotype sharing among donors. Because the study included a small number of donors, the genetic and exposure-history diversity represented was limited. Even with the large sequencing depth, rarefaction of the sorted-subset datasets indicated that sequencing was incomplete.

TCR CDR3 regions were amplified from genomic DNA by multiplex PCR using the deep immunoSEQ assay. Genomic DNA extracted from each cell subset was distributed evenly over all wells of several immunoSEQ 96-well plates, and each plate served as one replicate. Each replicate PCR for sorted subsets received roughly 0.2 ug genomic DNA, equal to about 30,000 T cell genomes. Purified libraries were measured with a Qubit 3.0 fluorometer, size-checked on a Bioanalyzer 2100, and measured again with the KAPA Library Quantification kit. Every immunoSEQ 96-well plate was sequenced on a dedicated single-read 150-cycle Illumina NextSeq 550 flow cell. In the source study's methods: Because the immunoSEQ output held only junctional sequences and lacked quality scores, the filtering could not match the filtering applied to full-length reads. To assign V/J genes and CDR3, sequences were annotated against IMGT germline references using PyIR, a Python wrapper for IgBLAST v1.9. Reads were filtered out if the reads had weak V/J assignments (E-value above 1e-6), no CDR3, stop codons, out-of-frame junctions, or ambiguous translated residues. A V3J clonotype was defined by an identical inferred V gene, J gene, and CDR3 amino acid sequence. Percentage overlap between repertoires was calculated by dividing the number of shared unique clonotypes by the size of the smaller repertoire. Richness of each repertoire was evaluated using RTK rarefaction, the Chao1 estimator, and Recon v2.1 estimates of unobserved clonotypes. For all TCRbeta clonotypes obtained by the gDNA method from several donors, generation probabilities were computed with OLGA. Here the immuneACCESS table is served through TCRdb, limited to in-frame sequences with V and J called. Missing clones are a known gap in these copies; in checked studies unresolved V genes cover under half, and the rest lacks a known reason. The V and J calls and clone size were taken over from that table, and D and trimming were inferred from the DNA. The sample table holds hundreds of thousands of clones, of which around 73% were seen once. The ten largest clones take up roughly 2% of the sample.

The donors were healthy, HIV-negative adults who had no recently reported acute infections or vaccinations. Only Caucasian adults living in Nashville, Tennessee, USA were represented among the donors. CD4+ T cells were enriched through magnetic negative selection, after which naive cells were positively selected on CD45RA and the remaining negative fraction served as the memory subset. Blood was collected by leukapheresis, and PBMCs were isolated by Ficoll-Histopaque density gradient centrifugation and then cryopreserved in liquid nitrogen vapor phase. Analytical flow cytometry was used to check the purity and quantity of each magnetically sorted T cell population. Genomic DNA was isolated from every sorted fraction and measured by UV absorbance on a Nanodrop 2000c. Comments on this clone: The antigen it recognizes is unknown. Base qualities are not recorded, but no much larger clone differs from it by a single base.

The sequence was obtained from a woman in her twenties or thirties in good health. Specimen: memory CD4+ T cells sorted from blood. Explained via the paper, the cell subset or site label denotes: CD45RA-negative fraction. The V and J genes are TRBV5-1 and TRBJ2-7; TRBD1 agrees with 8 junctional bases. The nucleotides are TGCGCCAGCAGCTACAGGACAGGGAACGAGCAGTACTTC. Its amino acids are CASSYRTGNEQYF.